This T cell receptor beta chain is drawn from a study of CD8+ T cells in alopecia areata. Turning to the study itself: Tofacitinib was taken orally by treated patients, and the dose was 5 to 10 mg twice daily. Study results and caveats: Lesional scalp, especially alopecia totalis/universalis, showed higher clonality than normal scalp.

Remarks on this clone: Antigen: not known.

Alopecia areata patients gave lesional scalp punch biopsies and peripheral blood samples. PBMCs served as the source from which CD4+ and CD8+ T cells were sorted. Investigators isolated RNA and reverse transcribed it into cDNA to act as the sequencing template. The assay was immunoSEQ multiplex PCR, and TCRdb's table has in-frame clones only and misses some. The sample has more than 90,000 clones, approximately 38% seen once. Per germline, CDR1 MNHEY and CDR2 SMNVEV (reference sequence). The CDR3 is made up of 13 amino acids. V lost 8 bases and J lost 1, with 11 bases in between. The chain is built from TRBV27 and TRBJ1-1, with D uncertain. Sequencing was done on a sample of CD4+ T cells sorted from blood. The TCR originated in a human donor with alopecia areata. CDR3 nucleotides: TGTGCCAGCTTGGCCAGGACGAACACTGAAGCTTTCTTT. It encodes CASLARTNTEAFF.